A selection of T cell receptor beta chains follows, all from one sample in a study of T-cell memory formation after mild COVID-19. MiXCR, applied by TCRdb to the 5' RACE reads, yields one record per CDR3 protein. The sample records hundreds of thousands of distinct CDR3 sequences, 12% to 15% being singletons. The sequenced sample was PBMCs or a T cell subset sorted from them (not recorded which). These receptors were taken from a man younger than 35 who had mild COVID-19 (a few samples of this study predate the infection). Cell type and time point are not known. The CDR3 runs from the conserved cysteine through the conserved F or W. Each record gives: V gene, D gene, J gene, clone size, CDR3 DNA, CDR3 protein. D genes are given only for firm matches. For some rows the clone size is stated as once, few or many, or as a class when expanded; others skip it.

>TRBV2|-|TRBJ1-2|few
TGTGCCAGCTCGAGCTATGGCTACACCTTC
CASSSYGYTF
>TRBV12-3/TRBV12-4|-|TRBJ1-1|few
TGTGCCAGCAGTTCGGGGGACTCCCCCATAACTAACACTGAAGCTTTCTTT
CASSSGDSPITNTEAFF
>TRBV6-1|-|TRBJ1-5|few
TGTGCCAGCAGTGAAGCCCTGACCGGGGGCAATCAGCCCCAGCATTTT
CASSEALTGGNQPQHF
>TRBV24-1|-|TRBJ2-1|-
TGTGCCACCAGTGATGGGACTTACAATGAGCAGTTCTTC
CATSDGTYNEQFF
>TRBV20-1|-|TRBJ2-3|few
TGCAGTGCTAGAGTGGGGGCCCGCACAGATACGCAGTATTTT
CSARVGARTDTQYF
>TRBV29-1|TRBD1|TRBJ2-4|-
TGCAGCGTTGAAGTCGGTCTAACAGGGGTAGGCGAAAACATTCAGTACTTC
CSVEVGLTGVGENIQYF
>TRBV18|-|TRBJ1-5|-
TGTGCCAGCTCGCCTTCCGGACAAAATAGCAATCAGCCCCAGCATTTT
CASSPSGQNSNQPQHF
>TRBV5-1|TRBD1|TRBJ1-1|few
TGCGCCAGCAGCTTGTGGGCAGGGGGCACTGAAGCTTTCTTT
CASSLWAGGTEAFF
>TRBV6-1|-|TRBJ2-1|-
TGTGCCAGCGAGAGACAGAACTACAATGAGCAGTTCTTC
CASERQNYNEQFF
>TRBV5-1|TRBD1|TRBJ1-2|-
TGCGCCAGCAGTTCCGGACAGGGATTGGAGGGCTACACCTTC
CASSSGQGLEGYTF
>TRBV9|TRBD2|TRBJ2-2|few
TGTGCCAGCAGCATAGCGGGGGGGCAGCCCGGGGAGCTGTTTTTT
CASSIAGGQPGELFF
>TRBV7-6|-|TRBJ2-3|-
TGTGCCAGCAGCTTAGTAAGCCAGGGAACAGATACGCAGTATTTT
CASSLVSQGTDTQYF
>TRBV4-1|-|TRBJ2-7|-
TGCGCCAGCAGCCAAGTTATGGGGCTGTACGAGCAGTACTTC
CASSQVMGLYEQYF
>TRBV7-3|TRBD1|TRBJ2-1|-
TGTGCCAGCAGCCGGGACAGGGACGGTGAGCAGTTCTTC
CASSRDRDGEQFF
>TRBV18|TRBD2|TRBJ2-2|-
TGTGCCAGCTCACCTAAGGGACTAGAGGGAACCGGGGAGCTGTTTTTT
CASSPKGLEGTGELFF
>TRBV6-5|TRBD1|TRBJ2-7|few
TGTGCCAGCAGTAGCCCGGGACAGGCGATTTACGAGCAGTACTTC
CASSSPGQAIYEQYF
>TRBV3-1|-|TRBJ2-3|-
TGTGCCAGCACCCACGGCGGGGCAGATACGCAGTATTTT
CASTHGGADTQYF
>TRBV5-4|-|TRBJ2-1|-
TGTGCCAGCAGCTTGGTGGGGTTCGGGGAGCAGTTCTTC
CASSLVGFGEQFF
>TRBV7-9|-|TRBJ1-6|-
TGTGCCAGCAGCTTAATCAGGCGGGATTCACCCCTCCACTTT
CASSLIRRDSPLHF
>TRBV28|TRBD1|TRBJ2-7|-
TGTGCCAGCAGTTTATCCAGGGGGCTGAGGGAGCAGTACTTC
CASSLSRGLREQYF
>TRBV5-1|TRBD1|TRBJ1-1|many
TGCGCCAGCAGCCAGGGGGTCGGGCCCACTGAAGCTTTCTTT
CASSQGVGPTEAFF
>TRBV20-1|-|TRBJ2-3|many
TGCAGTGCTAGACTCCCAGGGACAGATACGCAGTATTTT
CSARLPGTDTQYF
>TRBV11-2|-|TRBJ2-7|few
TGTGCCAGCAGACATATCTACCACGAGCAGTACTTC
CASRHIYHEQYF
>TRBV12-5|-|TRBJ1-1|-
TGTGCTAGTGGCCCGGCCGGGACAATTAACACTGAAGCTTTCTTT
CASGPAGTINTEAFF
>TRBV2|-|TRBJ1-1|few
TGTGCCAGCAGTGAAGCGCTTCAGGGTTCTAACACTGAAGCTTTCTTT
CASSEALQGSNTEAFF
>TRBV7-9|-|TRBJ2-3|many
TGTGCCAGCAGCTTAAACCCCTTCGGGACACCAGATACGCAGTATTTT
CASSLNPFGTPDTQYF
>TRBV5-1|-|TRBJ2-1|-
TGCGCCAGCAGCTATCAGGGTAGTTCCTACAATGAGCAGTTCTTC
CASSYQGSSYNEQFF
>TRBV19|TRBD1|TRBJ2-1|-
TGTGCCAGTAGTCTGGGACAGGGGGCCCAGCAGTTCTTC
CASSLGQGAQQFF
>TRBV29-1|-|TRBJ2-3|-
TGCAGCGTTGAAGGGGTGACTCCCACAGATACGCAGTATTTT
CSVEGVTPTDTQYF
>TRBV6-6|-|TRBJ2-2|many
TGTGCCAGCAGTCACGACGGAAACACCGGGGAGCTGTTTTTT
CASSHDGNTGELFF
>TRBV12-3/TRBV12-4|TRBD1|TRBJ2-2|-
TGTGCCAGCAGTTTCTCTGACAGGGCCACCGGGGAGCTGTTTTTT
CASSFSDRATGELFF
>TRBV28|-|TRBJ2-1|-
TGTGCCAGCAGTGTAAGTTTAGAGCAGTTCTTC
CASSVSLEQFF
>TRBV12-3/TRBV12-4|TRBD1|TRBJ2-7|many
TGTGCCAGCAGGGGACAGACCTACGAGCAGTACTTC
CASRGQTYEQYF
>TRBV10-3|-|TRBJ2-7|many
TGTGCCATCAGTGGACCCCAGGGGCCTCGTTCCGAGCAGTACTTC
CAISGPQGPRSEQYF
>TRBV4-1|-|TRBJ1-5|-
TGCGCCAGCAGCCGCAGTGGGGCTAGCAATCAGCCCCAGCATTTT
CASSRSGASNQPQHF
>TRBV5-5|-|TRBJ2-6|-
TGTGCCAGCAGCTTGGTGAGGCGCTCTGGGGCCAACGTCCTGACTTTC
CASSLVRRSGANVLTF
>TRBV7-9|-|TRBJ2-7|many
TGTGCCAGCAGCAAAAGTAACGAGCAGTACTTC
CASSKSNEQYF
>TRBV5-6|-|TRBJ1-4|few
TGTGCCAGCAGCCCCTCGGACATCTTTAATGAAAAACTGTTTTTT
CASSPSDIFNEKLFF
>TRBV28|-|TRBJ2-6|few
TGTGCCAGCGGTGGACAGCCGTTTTCTGGGGCCAACGTCCTGACTTTC
CASGGQPFSGANVLTF
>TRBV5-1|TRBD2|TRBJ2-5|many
TGTGCCAGCAGCCCTCGGGGGGGCGGAGAGACCCAGTACTTC
CASSPRGGGETQYF
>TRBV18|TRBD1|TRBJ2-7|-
TGTGCCAGCTCACCAGAACAGGGGGCGCTTCACGAGCAGTACTTC
CASSPEQGALHEQYF
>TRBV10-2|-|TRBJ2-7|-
TGCGCCAGCAACGCCGGGGCCTACGAGCAGTACTTC
CASNAGAYEQYF
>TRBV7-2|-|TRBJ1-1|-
TGTGCCAGCAGCACCCGGGATGGGCTTGAAGCTTTCTTT
CASSTRDGLEAFF
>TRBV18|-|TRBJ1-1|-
TGTGCCAGCTCACCCCCGGACAGACAAGCTTTCTTT
CASSPPDRQAFF
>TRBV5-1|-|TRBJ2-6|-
TGCGCCAGCAGTACCCCTAATTCTGGGGCCAACGTCCTGACTTTC
CASSTPNSGANVLTF
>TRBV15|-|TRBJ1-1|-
TGTGCCACCAGCAGGAGCAGGGTGAACACTGAAGCTTTCTTT
CATSRSRVNTEAFF
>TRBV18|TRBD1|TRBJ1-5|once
TGTGCCAGCTCACAGGACAGGGGGCGCCCCTTAACTCAGCCCCAGCATTTT
CASSQDRGRPLTQPQHF
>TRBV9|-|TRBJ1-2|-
TGTGCCAGCAGCGTAGGAGTAGGGACAAAGAGGGACTATGGCTACACCTTC
CASSVGVGTKRDYGYTF
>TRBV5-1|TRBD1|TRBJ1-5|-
TGCGCCAGCAGCACACGACAGGGGGGCAATCAGCCCCAGCATTTT
CASSTRQGGNQPQHF